This TCR beta chain emerged from a study of shared T cell receptors in the human thymus (dated by TCRdb to the early 2020s). As for the study more broadly: The study examined how the human thymus generates shared, self-reactive T-cell receptor alpha chains.

Library generation was performed with the immunoSEQ multiplex PCR assay. TCRdb's version of the immuneACCESS table is confined to in-frame rearrangements and falls short of the full clone set. An unresolved V gene accounts for under half of the shortfall where checked; the remainder is of unknown origin. This sample holds 700,000 or so clones; 70% to 90% were observed only once. The top ten hold under 0.012% of the sample. With regard to this clone: Its specific antigen is unknown. No qualities accompany the bases; no much larger clone lies one base away.

V is trimmed back by 5 bases and J by 4 bases, and the junction contains 12 bases that no gene match accounts for. The CDR3 goes from the cysteine to the phenylalanine over 16 residues. The read is trimmed to its CDR3 DNA, 48 bases read in frame from base 1. CDR1 and CDR2, per the germline V gene (reference sequence), are GTSNPN and SVGIG. This sample also belongs to another study, concerning human thymus T cells. The second investigation adds: Donors were immunologically healthy infants undergoing open corrective cardiac surgery for congenital heart defects in Finland. The thymus tissue came from surgical resects taken out during corrective cardiac surgery. Both the thymic and the peripheral blood repertoires appeared to show biased V and J gene segment usage. Highly overlapping thymic TCR repertoires among unrelated individuals were reported in the related research. The study used roughly 8 infant thymus samples plus four related peripheral blood samples to characterize TCR alpha and beta repertoires. The cohort included six male and a couple of female infants, with donor ages spanning 7 to 244 days. After being mechanically released from the tissue, thymocytes were kept at -70 degrees C in pellets of 10-30 million cells. A QIAsymphony instrument was used to extract genomic DNA from frozen cell pellets. The immunoSEQ multiplex PCR assay was used to amplify the TCRB and TCRAD loci from a standardized amount of quality-controlled genomic DNA. The amplicons spanned the V(D)J region and were long enough to cover the CDR3 and allow V and J genes to be identified. The amplicons were sequenced on an Illumina platform via the commercial immunoSEQ service. Primer bias and sequencing errors were corrected as previously described, and TCRAD and TCRB definitions were based on the IMGT database. Analysis of the repertoires was done with immunoSEQ Analyzer 3.0 and VDJTools and included basic statistics, V/J segment usage, diversity estimates, rarefaction and pairwise overlap. To estimate diversity, the Chao1, ChaoE, Efron-Thisted, Shannon and inverse Simpson indices were applied, and diversity was also estimated on datasets down-sampled to the smallest sample. Repertoire overlap was determined by strict matching of CDR3 nucleotide sequence, V gene and J gene, and Jaccard-based multidimensional scaling clustering was applied. Thymus samples yielded on average around 800,000 unique TCRB clonotypes, compared with some 89,000 from blood samples.

The receptor's source is a girl under two years old with a congenital heart defect. Donor details come from another sample of the same person, matched by shared clones. The source material was thymocytes. The sequence links TRBV30 to TRBJ1-5, and 9 bases in between align with TRBD1. CDR3 loop: CAWAPGQGEGNQPQHF. The nucleotides are TGTGCCTGGGCTCCGGGACAGGGAGAGGGGAATCAGCCCCAGCATTTT.